The present T cell receptor (beta chain) was sequenced within a study of T cells in women clearing cervical HPV infection. About the study: Cases: HPV16-related CIN3 or worse on histology, a couple of invasive cancers. Controls gave blood once infection was undetectable; cases at lesion identification. Study conclusions and caveats: Repertoire richness, not evenness, was significantly elevated in CIN3+ cases versus controls.

The protocol was immunoSEQ multiplex PCR, while the TCRdb copy is restricted to in-frame clones and leaves out a portion. This sample carries over 45,000 clones, with more than 0.8% going to the ten biggest clones. To note about this clone: Antigen specificity is unknown. The read finishes 3 residues shy of the CDR3 end, and the germline J gene is used to complete it.

V gave up 10 bases and J gave up 5 bases, with 17 bases separating them. Germline V lookup: CDR1 ENHRY, CDR2 SYGVKD. There are 13 residues in the CDR3. The source material was blood buffy coat. This sequence joins TRBV10-3 and TRBJ1-2; the D gene is possibly TRBD1 (5 bases). The clonotype comes from a woman between 18 and 75 years old with a cervical HPV16 infection that either progressed to CIN3+ or cleared (not recorded which). Partial CDR3 DNA: TGTGCCACCGGGCACAGGATTGAGTATGGC. This translates into CATGHRIEYG. Given in full, the CDR3 is CATGHRIEYGYTF.